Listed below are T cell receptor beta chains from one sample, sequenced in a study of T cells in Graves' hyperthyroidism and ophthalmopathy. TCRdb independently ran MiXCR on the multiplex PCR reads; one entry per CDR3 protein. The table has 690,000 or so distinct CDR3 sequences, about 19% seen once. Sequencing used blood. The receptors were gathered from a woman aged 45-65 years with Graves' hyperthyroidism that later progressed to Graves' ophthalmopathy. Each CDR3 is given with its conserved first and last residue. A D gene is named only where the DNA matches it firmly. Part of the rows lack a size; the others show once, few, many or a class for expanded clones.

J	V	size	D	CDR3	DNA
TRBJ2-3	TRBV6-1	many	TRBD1	CASRYQGALDTQYF	TGTGCCAGCAGGTACCAGGGGGCCTTAGATACGCAGTATTTT
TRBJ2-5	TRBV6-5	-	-	CASSYSLLAQETQYF	TGTGCCAGCAGTTACTCGCTATTGGCCCAAGAGACCCAGTACTTC
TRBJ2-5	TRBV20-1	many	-	CSAPRGDETQYF	TGCAGTGCTCCCAGGGGGGATGAGACCCAGTACTTC
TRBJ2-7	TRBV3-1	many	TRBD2	CASSQASSGGDEQYF	TGTGCCAGCAGCCAAGCGTCTAGCGGGGGGGACGAGCAGTACTTC
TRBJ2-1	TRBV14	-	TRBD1	CASSQEGRGKHEQFF	TGTGCCAGCAGCCAAGAGGGCAGGGGGAAACATGAGCAGTTCTTC
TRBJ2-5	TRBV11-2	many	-	CASSLDNGGGQETQYF	TGTGCCAGCAGCTTAGATAACGGGGGAGGACAAGAGACCCAGTACTTC
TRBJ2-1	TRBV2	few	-	CASTQGPSSYNEQFF	TGTGCCAGCACTCAGGGCCCGAGCTCCTACAATGAGCAGTTCTTC
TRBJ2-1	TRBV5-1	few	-	CASSLPVNNNEQFF	TGCGCCAGCAGCTTGCCCGTTAACAACAATGAGCAGTTCTTC
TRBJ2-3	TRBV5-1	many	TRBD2	CASALAGGPTDTQYF	TGCGCCAGCGCCCTAGCGGGGGGGCCTACAGATACGCAGTATTTT
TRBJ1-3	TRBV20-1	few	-	CSAREQTGTSGNTIYF	TGCAGTGCTAGGGAACAAACCGGGACCTCTGGAAACACCATATATTTT
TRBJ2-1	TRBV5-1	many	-	CASAAPGLNNEQFF	TGCGCCAGCGCAGCTCCGGGGCTCAACAATGAGCAGTTCTTC
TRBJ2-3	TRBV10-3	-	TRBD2	CAIGISSGATVNTQYF	TGTGCCATCGGGATTTCTAGCGGGGCCACCGTGAATACGCAGTATTTT
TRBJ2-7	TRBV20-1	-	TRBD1	CSAMDREKDYEQYF	TGCAGTGCAATGGACAGGGAAAAAGACTACGAGCAGTACTTC
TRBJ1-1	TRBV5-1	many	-	CASSQNLINTEAFF	TGCGCCAGCAGCCAGAACCTAATAAACACTGAAGCTTTCTTT
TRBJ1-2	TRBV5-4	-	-	CASSLWGRDYGYTF	TGTGCCAGCAGCTTGTGGGGAAGAGACTATGGCTACACCTTC
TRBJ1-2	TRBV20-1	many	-	CSARDGPGEGYTF	TGCAGTGCTAGAGATGGTCCAGGGGAAGGCTACACCTTC
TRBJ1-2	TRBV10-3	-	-	CAISESMAPAGYTF	TGTGCCATCAGTGAGTCGATGGCCCCGGCTGGCTACACCTTC